The 11 T cell receptor beta chains below all came from one sample that was sequenced in a study of chemoradiotherapy in HPV16-positive cancers. Assay used: immunoSEQ multiplex PCR; TCRdb lists only in-frame clones, some missing. The sample records some 14,000 clones, roughly nine tenths being singletons. Specimen: tumor tissue, collected from a patient who underwent chemoradiotherapy. The receptors derive from a human donor with HPV-associated anogenital cancer.

The V and J genes are TRBV5-1 and TRBJ2-7, with no clear D. The CDR3 covers 13 residues. The germline gives CDR1 SGHRS, CDR2 YFSETQ. V was cut by 2 bases and J by 0 bases, with 6 bases left in between. Written as DNA, the CDR3 is TGCGCCAGCAGCTTCGGTCTCTCCTACGAGCAGTACTTC. Translation gives CASSFGLSYEQYF.

This clone was seen just once. The chain uses TRBV4-3 and TRBJ2-7, with 8 bases identical to TRBD2. Losses at the gene ends were 1 base for V and 2 bases for J; bases not matched to a gene: 4. This CDR3 spans 15 amino acids. Germline CDR1 and CDR2: LGHNA and YSLEER. CDR3 coding DNA: TGCGCCAGCAGCCAAGGTATGACTAGCGCCTACGAGCAGTACTTC. This encodes CASSQGMTSAYEQYF.

The genes are TRBV19 and TRBJ2-7, with D perhaps TRBD1 (6 bases). From germline, CDR1 is LNHDA and CDR2 SQIVND (reference sequence). This CDR3 has 13 amino acids. V dropped 5 bases and J dropped 6 bases, with 14 bases sitting between them. DNA of the CDR3: TGTGCCAGTAGTGAGGACAGCTTCTCCGAGCAGTACTTC. This encodes CASSEDSFSEQYF.

The V gene is TRBV7-3, the J gene TRBJ1-3; 7 bases fit TRBD1. Germline CDR1 SGHTA, CDR2 FQGTGA. CDR3 length: 17 amino acids. J gave up 3 bases and V 4 bases, and 12 bases lay outside the gene matches. The CDR3 spells CASSSQQGFIYGNTIYF. The CDR3 DNA sequence: TGTGCCAGCAGCTCTCAACAGGGGTTCATTTATGGAAACACCATATATTTT.

This clone was detected only once. The chain combines TRBV18 with TRBJ2-1, with 11 bases matching TRBD2. With V trimmed by 1 base and J by 1 base, 3 bases remained unmatched. The CDR3 extends over 17 amino acids. Germline values: CDR1 KGHSH, CDR2 LQKENI. CDR3 sequence reads: CASSPRLAGPSYNEQFF. CDR3 DNA: TGTGCCAGCTCACCACGACTAGCGGGACCGTCCTACAATGAGCAGTTCTTC.

The sample holds one count of this clone. The V call is TRBV30, the J call TRBJ1-1, with TRBD1 matching over 7 bases. Germline trimming cut 0 bases from V and 7 bases from J; bases unmatched to any gene: 5. This CDR3 has 13 amino acids. The germline V gene has CDR1 GTSNPN and CDR2 SVGIG (reference sequence). This CDR3 reads CAWSVDAGGEAFF. CDR3 nucleotide sequence: TGTGCCTGGAGTGTTGATGCAGGGGGTGAAGCTTTCTTT.

The chain recombines TRBV7-6 with TRBJ2-5; D is unresolved. The germline V and J ends were trimmed by 6 bases and 5 bases, with 16 bases remaining between them. From germline, CDR1 is SGHVS and CDR2 FNYEAQ. The CDR3 runs 14 residues. DNA of the CDR3: TGTGCCAGCAGACATAGGGATTTCGCTGAGACCCAGTACTTC. This gives the protein CASRHRDFAETQYF.

The rearrangement links TRBV5-1 to TRBJ2-2; tentatively, D is TRBD2 (6 bases). CDR1 SGHRS and CDR2 YFSETQ come from the germline V gene. The CDR3 consists of 19 residues. The V gene lost 1 base and the J gene lost 2 bases, with 21 bases spanning the gap. The CDR3 loop reads CASSLPARRADRNTGELFF. For the CDR3, the DNA is TGCGCCAGCAGCTTGCCCGCGCGGAGGGCCGACCGAAACACCGGGGAGCTGTTTTTT.

This clone was detected only once. This rearrangement joins TRBV7-2 to TRBJ2-7; no reliable D call. The ends were cut back, 3 bases at V and 7 bases at J, with 10 bases in the middle. Germline CDR1 and CDR2: SGHTA and FQGNSA. The CDR3 consists of 12 residues. The CDR3 DNA follows: TGTGCCAGCAGCTTCTACGGACGGGAGCAGTACTTC. This codes for CASSFYGREQYF.

The rearrangement uses TRBV27 and TRBJ2-1, with a tentative D call TRBD1 (6 bases). The CDR3 extends over 15 amino acids. V was cut by 2 bases and J by 6 bases, with 14 bases left in between. CDR1 is MNHEY, CDR2 SMNVEV, per germline (reference sequence). CDR3: CASSLLAGGGNEQFF. In nucleotides, the CDR3 is TGTGCCAGCAGTTTACTCGCTGGGGGCGGCAATGAGCAGTTCTTC.

The V and J genes are TRBV19 and TRBJ2-7, with D tentatively TRBD2 (6 bases). CDR1 is LNHDA, CDR2 SQIVND, per germline (reference sequence). The CDR3 contains 13 residues. The V end was cut by 1 base, the J end by 3 bases, with 7 bases between. The CDR3 spells CASSIGGIYEQYF. The CDR3 nucleotides read TGTGCCAGTAGTATAGGCGGGATCTACGAGCAGTACTTC.